This T cell receptor (beta chain) emerged from a study of shared clonotypes between healthy human individuals. Findings and limits, study-wide: Naive CD4 clonotypes overlapped across a handful of donors at about 5.3%. Only blood samples were collected, and tissue repertoires likely differ.

Evenly divided among several immunoSEQ plates was the genomic DNA of each subset. Only in-frame clones appear in the TCRdb table, and some are missing; sequencing was by immunoSEQ multiplex PCR. The data show about 1.5 million clones, with around 98% seen just once and around 0.47% held by the top ten. About this clone: Its antigen is as yet unknown. Compared with germline, one end of the junction differs, possibly owing to a read error.

Germline V gives CDR1 SQVTM, CDR2 ANQGSEA. CDR3 length equals 8 residues. Splitting of CD4+ cells produced CD45RA+ naive and CD45RA-negative memory subsets. The rearrangement uses TRBV29-1 and TRBJ2-7; maybe TRBD2 (5 bases). The sequenced sample consisted of naive CD4+ T cells sorted from blood. The subset here: CD45RA+ positively selected. This sequence was found in a man aged 25-45 years in good health. CDR3 protein: CSRLRGRF. CDR3 sequence (DNA): TGCAGCCGCCTGAGAGGGAGATTC.